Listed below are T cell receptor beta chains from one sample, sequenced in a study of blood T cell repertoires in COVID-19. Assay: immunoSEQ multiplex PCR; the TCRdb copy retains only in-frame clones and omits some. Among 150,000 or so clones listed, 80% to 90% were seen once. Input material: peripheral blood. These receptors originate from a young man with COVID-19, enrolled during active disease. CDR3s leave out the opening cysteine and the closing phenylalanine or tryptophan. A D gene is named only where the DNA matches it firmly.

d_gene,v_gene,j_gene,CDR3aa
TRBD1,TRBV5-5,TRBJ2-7,ASSGGQGINEQY
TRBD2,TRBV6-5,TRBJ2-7,ASSQGLAGLYEQY
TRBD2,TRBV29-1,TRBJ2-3,SVFRTSGSGDTQY
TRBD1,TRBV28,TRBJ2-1,ASSLLILTGTGGWGEQF
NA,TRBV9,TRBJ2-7,ASSVGGEWSYEQY
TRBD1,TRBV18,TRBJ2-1,ASSPLGTGVSEQF
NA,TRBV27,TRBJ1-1,ASSRVDRNTEAF
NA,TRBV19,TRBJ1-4,ASSPGRDFLEKLL
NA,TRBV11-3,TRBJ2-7,ASSLERQGGRYEQY
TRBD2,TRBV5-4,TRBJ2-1,ASSLEASGAYNEQF
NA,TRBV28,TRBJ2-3,ASRRRDTQY
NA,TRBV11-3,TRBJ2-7,ASSLAGSGSYEQY
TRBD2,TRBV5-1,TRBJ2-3,ASSSGLATDTQY
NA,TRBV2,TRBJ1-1,ASSSSGARSEAF
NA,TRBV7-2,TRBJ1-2,ASSIQSVNYGYT
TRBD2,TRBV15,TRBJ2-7,ATSRGASGYEQY